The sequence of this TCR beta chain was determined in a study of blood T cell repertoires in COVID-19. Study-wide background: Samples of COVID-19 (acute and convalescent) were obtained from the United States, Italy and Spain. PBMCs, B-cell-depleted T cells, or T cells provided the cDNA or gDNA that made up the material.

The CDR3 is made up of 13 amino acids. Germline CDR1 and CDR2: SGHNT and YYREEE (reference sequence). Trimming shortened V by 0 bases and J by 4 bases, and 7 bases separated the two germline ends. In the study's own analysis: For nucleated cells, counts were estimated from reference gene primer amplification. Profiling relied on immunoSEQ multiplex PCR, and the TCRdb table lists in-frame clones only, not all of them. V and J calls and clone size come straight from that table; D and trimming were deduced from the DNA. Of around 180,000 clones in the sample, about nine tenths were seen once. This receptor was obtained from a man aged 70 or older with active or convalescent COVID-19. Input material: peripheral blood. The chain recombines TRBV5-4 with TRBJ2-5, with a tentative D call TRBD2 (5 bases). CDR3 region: CASSLEGAETQYF. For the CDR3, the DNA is TGTGCCAGCAGCTTGGAGGGAGCAGAGACCCAGTACTTC.